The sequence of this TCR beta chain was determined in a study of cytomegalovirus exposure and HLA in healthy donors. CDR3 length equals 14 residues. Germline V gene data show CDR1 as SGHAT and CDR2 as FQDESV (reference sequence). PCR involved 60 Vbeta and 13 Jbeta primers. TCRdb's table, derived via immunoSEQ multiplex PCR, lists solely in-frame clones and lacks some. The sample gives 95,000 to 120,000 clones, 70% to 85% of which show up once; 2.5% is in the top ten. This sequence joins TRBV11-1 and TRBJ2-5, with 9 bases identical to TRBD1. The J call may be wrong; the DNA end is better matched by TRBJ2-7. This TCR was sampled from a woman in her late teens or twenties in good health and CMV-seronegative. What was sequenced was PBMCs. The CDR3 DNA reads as TGTGCCAGCAGCCCCGGGACAGGGTTCTACGAGCAGTACTTC. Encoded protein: CASSPGTGFYEQYF.